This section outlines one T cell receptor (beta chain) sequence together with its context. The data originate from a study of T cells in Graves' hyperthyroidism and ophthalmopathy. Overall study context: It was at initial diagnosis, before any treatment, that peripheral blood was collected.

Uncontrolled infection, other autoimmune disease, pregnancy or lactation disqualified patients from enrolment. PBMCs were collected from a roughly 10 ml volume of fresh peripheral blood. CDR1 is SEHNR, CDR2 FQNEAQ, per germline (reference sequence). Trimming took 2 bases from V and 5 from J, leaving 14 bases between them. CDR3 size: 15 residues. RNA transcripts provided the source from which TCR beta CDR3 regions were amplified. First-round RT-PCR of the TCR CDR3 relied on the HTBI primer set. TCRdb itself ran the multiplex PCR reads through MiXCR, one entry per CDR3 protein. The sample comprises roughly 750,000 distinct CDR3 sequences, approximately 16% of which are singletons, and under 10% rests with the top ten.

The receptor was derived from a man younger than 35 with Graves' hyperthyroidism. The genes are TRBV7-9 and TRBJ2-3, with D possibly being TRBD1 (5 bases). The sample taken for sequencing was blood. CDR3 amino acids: CASSLRQGNLDTQYF. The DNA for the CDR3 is TGTGCCAGCAGCTTAAGGCAGGGAAACTTAGATACGCAGTATTTT.